This TCR beta chain was recorded in a study of tumor-infiltrating lymphocytes in primary liver carcinoma. A primer matching the constant region was used to make TCR beta cDNA from around 460 ng of total RNA. Investigators got TCR beta libraries out of three nested multiplex PCR rounds, done with slightly modified ARM-PCR. TCRdb re-called the multiplex PCR reads with MiXCR, one entry per CDR3 protein. The sample lists approximately 120,000 distinct CDR3 sequences, 60% to 80% occurring once. Unsorted bulk tissue, about 18-32 mg of it, served as the source for co-extraction of RNA and DNA. Study-level points and caveats: Tumor region pairs outstripped tumor-adjacent and tumor-blood pairs in overlap. Blood's top-250-clone fraction was significantly lower than that of tumors (p = 0.039).

About this clonotype itself: Its target is not known. At one end, the junction sequence differs from germline, possibly due to a read error.

The sequenced material came from liver tumor tissue from sampling region 3. As to subset: tumor region T3, left-lateral pole. The clonotype comes from an older woman with primary liver carcinoma and hepatitis B virus infection.

As DNA, the CDR3 is TGTGCCAGCAGTGACGAAAACACTGAAGCTTTCTTC. This codes for CASSDENTEAFF. The V call is TRBV6-1, the J call TRBJ1-1; D is ambiguous. The CDR3 sequence is 12 residues long. CDR1 is MNHNS, CDR2 SASEGT, per germline.